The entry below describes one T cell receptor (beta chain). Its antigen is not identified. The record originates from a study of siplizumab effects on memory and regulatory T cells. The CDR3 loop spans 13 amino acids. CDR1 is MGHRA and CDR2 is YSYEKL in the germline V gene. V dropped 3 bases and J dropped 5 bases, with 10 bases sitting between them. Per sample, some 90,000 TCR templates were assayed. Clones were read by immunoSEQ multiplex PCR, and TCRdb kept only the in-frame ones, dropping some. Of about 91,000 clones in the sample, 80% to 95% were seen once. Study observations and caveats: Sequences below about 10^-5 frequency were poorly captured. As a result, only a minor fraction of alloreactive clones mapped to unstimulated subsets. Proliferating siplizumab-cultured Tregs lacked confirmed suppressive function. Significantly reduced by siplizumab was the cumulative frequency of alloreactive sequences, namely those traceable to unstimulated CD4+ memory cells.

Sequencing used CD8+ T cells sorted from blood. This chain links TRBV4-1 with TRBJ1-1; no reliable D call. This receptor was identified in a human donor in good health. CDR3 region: CASSHGGETEAFF. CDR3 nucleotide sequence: TGCGCCAGCAGCCATGGTGGGGAAACTGAAGCTTTCTTT.